This T cell receptor beta chain comes out of a study of blood T cell repertoires in COVID-19. The wider study: The samples span acute and convalescent COVID-19 from the United States, Italy and Spain.

TCRdb's table, derived via immunoSEQ multiplex PCR, lists solely in-frame clones and lacks some. The sample records tens of thousands of clones, around nine tenths being singletons. Looked up from germline, CDR1 is LGHNT and CDR2 is FRNRAP. CDR3 length: 13 amino acids. The V segment lost 4 bases and the J segment 8 bases; nucleotides outside the gene matches: 2. This chain connects TRBV12-5 to TRBJ2-1; TRBD1 matches 10 bases. The sequenced material came from peripheral blood. This clonotype originated in a man in his fifties with active or convalescent COVID-19. CDR3 sequence (DNA): TGTGCTAGTGGTTGGGACAGGGGACATGAGCAGTTCTTC. Amino acid sequence: CASGWDRGHEQFF.